The 18 T cell receptor beta chains listed next were all sequenced from one sample in a study of identical twins. TCRdb re-derived calls from the 5' RACE reads in MiXCR, one entry per CDR3 protein. The data show about 730,000 distinct CDR3 sequences, 20% to 25% seen once. Separately, the same data were catalogued under a study of T cells expressing NK-cell markers.

Material for sequencing was PBMCs. Receptors originate from a woman between 18 and 30 years old in good health.

This clonotype was detected many times. CDR3 nucleotides: TGCAGTGCTAGAGATACAGGGAGCTTGGTGAACACCGGGGAGCTGTTTTTT. It is translated as CSARDTGSLVNTGELFF. V usage is TRBV20-1 and J usage is TRBJ2-2, with D maybe TRBD1 (6 bases). In germline, CDR1 is DFQATT, CDR2 SNEGSKA (reference sequence). This CDR3 contains 17 residues. V was pared by 0 bases and J by 1 base, with 15 bases between.

This clonotype was seen at least ten times. This chain uses TRBV20-1 with TRBJ2-5, with 7 nucleotides matching TRBD2. Losses at the gene ends were 3 bases for V and 1 base for J; bases not matched to a gene: 14. Germline values: CDR1 DFQATT, CDR2 SNEGSKA (reference sequence). The CDR3 is made up of 17 amino acids. The CDR3 DNA follows: TGCAGTGCTAGGGATGAGACGCGAGCGGGGTTCCAAGAGACCCAGTACTTC. Its translation: CSARDETRAGFQETQYF.

This clonotype was detected only a few times. The V gene is TRBV29-1, the J gene TRBJ1-3; TRBD1 might be the D (5 bases). From germline, CDR1 is SQVTM and CDR2 ANQGSEA. The CDR3 is made up of 13 amino acids. V was cut by 7 bases and J by 0 bases, with 10 bases left in between. This CDR3 is CSAEGSSGNTIYF. The CDR3 nucleotides are TGCAGCGCGGAGGGGAGCTCTGGAAACACCATATATTTT.

This clonotype was seen only a few times. This chain links TRBV20-1 with TRBJ2-1; no firm D call. Trimming cost V 0 bases and J 10 bases, with 10 bases left between them. CDR1 is DFQATT and CDR2 is SNEGSKA in the germline V gene (reference sequence). The CDR3 covers 12 residues. Here the CDR3 DNA reads TGCAGTGCTAGAGATCAAAGTACGGAGCAGTTCTTC. Amino acids: CSARDQSTEQFF.

The sample holds many counts of this clonotype. The chain is built from TRBV5-1 and TRBJ2-3; D is possibly TRBD1 (5 bases). Germline V lookup: CDR1 SGHRS, CDR2 YFSETQ. Trimming cost V 0 bases and J 3 bases, with 14 bases left between them. This CDR3 spans 16 amino acids. In DNA form, the CDR3 reads TGCGCCAGCAGCTTGGCCTGGCAGGGCCCAACAGATACGCAGTATTTT. Amino acid sequence: CASSLAWQGPTDTQYF. The full variable domain, completed using reference TRBV5-1 and TRBJ2-3, is KAGVTQTPRYLIKTRGQQVTLSCSPISGHRSVSWYQQTPGQGLQFLFEYFSETQRNKGNFPGRFSGRQFSNSRSEMNVSTLELGDSALYLCASSLAWQGPTDTQYFGPGTRLTVL.

The rearrangement uses TRBV7-9 and TRBJ1-1; a weak D match, TRBD1 (5 bases). The CDR3 covers 16 residues. CDR1 and CDR2 (germline): SEHNR, FQNEAQ (reference sequence). Trimming pared 5 bases from V and 1 base from J, leaving 17 bases between. In DNA, the CDR3 is TGTGCCAGCAGCGCAATGAGCGGGACTGGGAACACTGAAGCTTTCTTT. Its protein is CASSAMSGTGNTEAFF.

The chain employs TRBV4-3 and TRBJ2-7; 7 nucleotides line up with TRBD2. CDR1 and CDR2 (germline): LGHNA, YSLEER. Trimming cost V 4 bases and J 0 bases; bases outside gene matches: 6. CDR3 length equals 15 residues. In DNA form, the CDR3 reads TGCGCCAGCAGCCGAAGCGGGGTTAACTCCTACGAGCAGTACTTC. It yields the protein CASSRSGVNSYEQYF.

This clonotype was detected only a few times. This sequence joins TRBV7-2 and TRBJ2-2, with D maybe TRBD1 (6 bases). CDR3 length equals 11 residues. The ends were cut back, 8 bases at V and 7 bases at J, with 8 bases in the middle. Germline lookup yields CDR1 SGHTA and CDR2 FQGNSA. As DNA, the CDR3 is TGTGCCAGCCAGGGGTACGGGGAGCTGTTTTTT. Translated: CASQGYGELFF. Supplemented by reference TRBV7-2 and TRBJ2-2, the full variable domain reads GAGVSQSPSNKVTEKGKDVELRCDPISGHTALYWYRQSLGQGLEFLIYFQGNSAPDKSGLPSDRFSAERTGGSVSTLTIQRTQQEDSAVYLCASQGYGELFFGEGSRLTVL.

This clonotype was seen a few times. The rearrangement joins TRBV5-6 to TRBJ2-3; D is uncertain. V gave up 2 bases and J gave up 2 bases, with 12 bases separating them. Germline V gene sequence: CDR1 SGHDT, CDR2 YYEEEE. CDR3 length: 15 amino acids. The CDR3 protein is CASSFRPNPTDTQYF. In nucleotides, the CDR3 is TGTGCCAGCAGCTTCCGACCCAACCCCACAGATACGCAGTATTTT.

This clonotype came up a few times. This chain links TRBV27 with TRBJ2-1, with no clear D. CDR1 is MNHEY, CDR2 SMNVEV, per germline (reference sequence). The CDR3 length is 16 residues. V lost 3 bases to trimming and J lost 1 base, with 13 bases between them. The CDR3 loop reads CASSFLAGRSYNEQFF. The CDR3 DNA is TGTGCCAGCAGTTTTCTGGCCGGGCGATCCTACAATGAGCAGTTCTTC.

This clonotype turned up a few times. CDR3 coding DNA: TGTGCCACAACAATGACGGGGGAAACCGGGGAGCTGTTTTTT. Protein: CATTMTGETGELFF. The chain couples TRBV10-3 to TRBJ2-2; TRBD2 might be the D (6 bases). Trimming pared 10 bases from V and 5 bases from J, leaving 17 bases between. The CDR3 spans 14 residues. Per the germline V gene, CDR1 is ENHRY and CDR2 is SYGVKD.

The sample holds many counts of this clonotype. The V call is TRBV7-3, the J call TRBJ2-6; maybe TRBD2 (5 bases). Germline CDR1 is SGHTA and CDR2 is FQGTGA. The length of the CDR3 is 15 residues. With 4 bases removed from V and 2 bases from J, the gap between germline ends came to 9 bases. The CDR3 bases are TGTGCCAGCAGCTCTAGGACTGCTGGGGCCAACGTCCTGACTTTC. It yields the protein CASSSRTAGANVLTF. The full variable domain, rest sourced from reference TRBV7-3 and TRBJ2-6, is GAGVSQTPSNKVTEKGKYVELRCDPISGHTALYWYRQSLGQGPEFLIYFQGTGAADDSGLPNDRFFAVRPEGSVSTLKIQRTERGDSAVYLCASSSRTAGANVLTFGAGSRLTVL.

The genes are TRBV20-1 and TRBJ2-1; tentatively, D is TRBD2 (6 bases). Germline CDR1 is DFQATT and CDR2 is SNEGSKA (reference sequence). V gave up 0 bases and J gave up 4 bases, with 13 bases separating them. The CDR3 contains 15 residues. CDR3 sequence reads: CSARDARGLYNEQFF. CDR3 DNA: TGCAGTGCTAGAGATGCACGGGGGTTGTACAATGAGCAGTTCTTC.

The chain carries TRBV20-1 and TRBJ1-2; maybe TRBD1 (5 bases). Germline V gives CDR1 DFQATT, CDR2 SNEGSKA (reference sequence). The CDR3 sequence is 12 residues long. The germline V and J ends were trimmed by 5 bases and 8 bases, with 15 bases remaining between them. CDR3 sequence (DNA): TGCAGTGCTCCTTCGGGGGGAGAAGGCTACACCTTC. This translates into CSAPSGGEGYTF.

CDR3 sequence (DNA): TGTGCCAGCAGTTTACCCGCTAGCGAGCTGAGGGGGCAGTTCTTC. The encoded protein is CASSLPASELRGQFF. The rearrangement joins TRBV12-3 or TRBV12-4 to TRBJ2-1; a weak D match, TRBD2 (6 bases). V was clipped by 2 bases and J by 12 bases, with 20 bases between them. This CDR3 has 15 residues.

The chain joins TRBV10-3 to TRBJ2-2, with D possibly TRBD2 on 5 matching bases. The V end lost 9 bases, the J end lost 0 bases, and 11 bases lay between the germline ends. This CDR3 has 14 residues. Germline V gene lookup returns CDR1 ENHRY and CDR2 SYGVKD. The CDR3 here is CAIERATNTGELFF. CDR3 DNA sequence: TGTGCCATTGAGAGGGCCACGAACACCGGGGAGCTGTTTTTT.

For the CDR3, the DNA is TGTGCCAGCAGTTTAGACAGCGTGGCAGATACGCAGTATTTT. This codes for CASSLDSVADTQYF. The V call is TRBV12-3 or TRBV12-4, the J call TRBJ2-3; D unresolved. The CDR3 covers 14 residues. Trimming left V 1 base short and J 4 bases short, with 9 bases between.

The V call is TRBV7-9, the J call TRBJ2-5; D remains ambiguous. Germline V gene data show CDR1 as SEHNR and CDR2 as FQNEAQ (reference sequence). Trimming took 6 bases from V and 2 from J, leaving 7 bases between them. The CDR3 length is 12 residues. In DNA form, the CDR3 reads TGTGCCAGCAGGTTGGGTCAAGAGACCCAGTACTTC. It specifies CASRLGQETQYF.